This TCR beta chain was captured in a study of blood T cells in healthy people across ages. With a J-beta primer mix and a sample-barcoded 5' primer, a second PCR ran about 6 to 11 cycles. TCRdb reanalysed the 5' RACE reads using MiXCR and keeps one entry per CDR3 protein. The table has some 940,000 distinct CDR3 sequences, about 29% seen once; the top ten hold roughly 10%. Healthy Caucasian individuals from Russia aged about 6 to 95 were enrolled as donors. Germline-derived CDR1 and CDR2 are DFQATT and SNEGSKA (reference sequence). CDR3 size: 14 residues. The trim removed 5 bases at V and 5 bases at J, leaving 10 bases unmatched. The same specimen was also included in a second study, on T cells of mothers and their children. As that report states: The authors identified no persistent microchimeric T cell clones.

The V and J genes are TRBV20-1 and TRBJ1-1; TRBD1 matches at 8 bases. The sample consisted of blood. The origin of this receptor is a woman aged 40 to 50 in good health. CDR3 coding DNA: TGCAGTGCTCCAAGGGGACAGGTCAGGACTGAAGCTTTCTTT. Its translation: CSAPRGQVRTEAFF.